This T cell receptor (beta chain) was captured by sequencing in a study of cytomegalovirus exposure and HLA in healthy donors. CDR3 length equals 14 residues. Per the germline V gene, CDR1 is SGDLS and CDR2 is YYNGEE. Unmatched junction bases numbered 5, after V lost 2 bases and J lost 6 bases. The primer mix had 60 Vbeta and 13 Jbeta primers. Libraries were prepared by immunoSEQ multiplex PCR; TCRdb keeps only in-frame clonotypes and omits some of them. The table lists 130,000 or so clones, roughly four fifths of them singletons. The V call is TRBV9, the J call TRBJ2-1, with 7 nucleotides matching TRBD1. This receptor was taken from a man aged 35 to 55 in good health and CMV-seronegative. The sample comprised PBMCs. The CDR3 loop is CASSVTGLSNEQFF. The CDR3 nucleotides read TGTGCCAGCAGCGTGACAGGGTTGTCCAATGAGCAGTTCTTC.